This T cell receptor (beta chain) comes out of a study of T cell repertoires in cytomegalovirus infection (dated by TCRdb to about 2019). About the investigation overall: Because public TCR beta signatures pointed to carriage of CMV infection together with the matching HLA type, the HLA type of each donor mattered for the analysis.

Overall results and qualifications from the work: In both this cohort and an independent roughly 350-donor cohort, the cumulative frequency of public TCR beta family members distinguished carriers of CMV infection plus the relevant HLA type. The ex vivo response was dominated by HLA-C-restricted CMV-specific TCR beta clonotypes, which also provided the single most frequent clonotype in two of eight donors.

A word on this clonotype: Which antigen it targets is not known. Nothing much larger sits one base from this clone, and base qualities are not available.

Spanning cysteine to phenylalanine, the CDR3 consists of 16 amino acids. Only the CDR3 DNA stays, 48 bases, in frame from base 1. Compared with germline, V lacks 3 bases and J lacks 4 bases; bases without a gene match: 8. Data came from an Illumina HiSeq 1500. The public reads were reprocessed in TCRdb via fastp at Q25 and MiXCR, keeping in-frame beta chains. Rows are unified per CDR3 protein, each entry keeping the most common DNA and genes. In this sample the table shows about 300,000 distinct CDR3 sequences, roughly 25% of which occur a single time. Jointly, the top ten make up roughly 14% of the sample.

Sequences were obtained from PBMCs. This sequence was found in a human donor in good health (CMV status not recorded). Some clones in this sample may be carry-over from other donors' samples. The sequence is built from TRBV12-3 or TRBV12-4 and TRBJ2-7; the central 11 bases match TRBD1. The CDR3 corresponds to CASSFPDRGLKYEQYF. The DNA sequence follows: TGTGCCAGCAGTTTCCCGGACAGGGGGCTAAAATACGAGCAGTACTTC.